A selection of T cell receptor beta chains follows, all from one sample in a study of blood T cell repertoires in COVID-19. The table came from immunoSEQ multiplex PCR; TCRdb's copy has only in-frame clones and leaves some out. Altogether around 340,000 clones are present, about 90% being singletons, with the ten largest covering just over 1%. Sequencing was done on a sample of PBMCs or T cells enriched from blood (not recorded which). Receptors were obtained from a woman aged 25 to 39 who had been exposed to COVID-19. Both conserved end residues are part of each CDR3. D genes are given only for firm matches. Only some rows state a clone size, as once, few, many or a class for expanded clones.

v_gene	len	abundance	j_gene	d_gene	CDR3nt	CDR3aa
TRBV30	15	NA	TRBJ2-5	TRBD2	TGTGCCTGGAACCGACTAGCGGGAGCAGCGGAGACCCAGTACTTC	CAWNRLAGAAETQYF
TRBV2	11	NA	TRBJ2-7	NA	TGTGCCAGCAGCCCCCGGTACGAGCAGTACTTC	CASSPRYEQYF
TRBV3-1/TRBV3-2	13	NA	TRBJ2-7	NA	TGTGCCAGCAGTAGCAGGGGCTCCTACGAGCAGTACTTC	CASSSRGSYEQYF
TRBV10-3	15	NA	TRBJ1-6	TRBD1	TGTGCCATCAGTGGACAGGGGAAAGTAGGTTCACCCCTCCACTTT	CAISGQGKVGSPLHF
TRBV19	16	NA	TRBJ2-5	NA	TGTGCCAGTAGTATTTTCCCCGGGCGGGCTCAAGAGACCCAGTACTTC	CASSIFPGRAQETQYF
TRBV27	14	NA	TRBJ1-4	NA	TGTGCCAGCAGGTTACTCGCAACTAATGAAAAACTGTTTTTT	CASRLLATNEKLFF
TRBV19	16	NA	TRBJ1-3	NA	TGTGCCAGTAGTATCTACGACGGGATCTCTGGAAACACCATATATTTT	CASSIYDGISGNTIYF
TRBV7-6	15	NA	TRBJ2-2	TRBD2	TGTGCCAGCAGCCGGGGACTAGCGGGAGCCGGGGAGCTGTTTTTT	CASSRGLAGAGELFF
TRBV27	18	NA	TRBJ2-5	TRBD2	TGTGCCAGCAGTTTACGTAGACTAGCGGGAGGGCTATTAGAGACCCAGTACTTC	CASSLRRLAGGLLETQYF
TRBV28	14	NA	TRBJ1-5	NA	TGTGCCAGCACGCACAAAGCGGCATATCAGCCCCAGCATTTT	CASTHKAAYQPQHF
TRBV7-6	17	NA	TRBJ2-1	NA	TGTGCCAGCAGCTTAGGGGGGGGCGGCTACTCCTACAATGAGCAGTTCTTC	CASSLGGGGYSYNEQFF
TRBV6-2/TRBV6-3	15	NA	TRBJ1-1	NA	TGTGCCAGCAGCAACACCCAGGGAGGGAAGGCTGAAGCTTTCTTT	CASSNTQGGKAEAFF
TRBV14	13	NA	TRBJ2-3	NA	TGTGCCAGCAGCCAAGAACGGGGAAATACGCAGTATTTT	CASSQERGNTQYF
TRBV9	16	NA	TRBJ2-1	TRBD2	TGTGCCAGCAGCGTAGTTGCGGGAGGGCCCAGGGCTGAGCAGTTCTTC	CASSVVAGGPRAEQFF
TRBV4-1	15	NA	TRBJ2-5	NA	TGCGCCAGCAGCCAATTAGGAGATATCCAAGAGACCCAGTACTTC	CASSQLGDIQETQYF
TRBV5-6	12	many	TRBJ1-2	NA	TGTGCCAGCAGCTTGATGAGGGGGTCCGACACCTTC	CASSLMRGSDTF
TRBV3-1/TRBV3-2	16	NA	TRBJ2-1	TRBD2	TGTGCCAGCAGCCAAGAGGTAGGGGGACTAGCGAATGAGCAGTTCTTC	CASSQEVGGLANEQFF
TRBV27	13	NA	TRBJ2-3	NA	TGTGCCAGCAGCCTGTCCAGCACAGATACGCAGTATTTT	CASSLSSTDTQYF
TRBV13	16	NA	TRBJ1-1	TRBD1	TGTGCCAGCAGCTTATGGGCAGGGGGCTTGAGCACTGAAGCTTTCTTT	CASSLWAGGLSTEAFF
TRBV2	13	NA	TRBJ1-1	TRBD1	TGTGCCAGCAGACAAACAGGGGGCACTGAAGCTTTCTTT	CASRQTGGTEAFF
TRBV24-1	14	NA	TRBJ1-5	NA	TGTGCCGTTAAGGACAGCAATAGCAATCAGCCCCAGCATTTT	CAVKDSNSNQPQHF
TRBV12-3/TRBV12-4	13	NA	TRBJ1-2	TRBD1	TGTGCCAGCAGTTCCCTGGACAGGGGTCGCTACACCTTC	CASSSLDRGRYTF
TRBV12-3/TRBV12-4	13	NA	TRBJ1-2	NA	TGTGCCAGCAGTTACACAGTCCTTTATGGCTACACCTTC	CASSYTVLYGYTF
TRBV2	18	NA	TRBJ2-1	NA	TGTGCCAGCAGTGAAATTGATCCGCGGGGGCTAGAGTACAATGAGCAGTTCTTC	CASSEIDPRGLEYNEQFF
TRBV9	16	NA	TRBJ2-7	TRBD1	TGTGCCAGCAGCCCTCGGGACAGTGGGATGGTTTACGAGCAGTACTTC	CASSPRDSGMVYEQYF
TRBV13	12	NA	TRBJ1-1	NA	TGTGCCAGCAGCTTAGATTTCGGGAGGGACCACTTT	CASSLDFGRDHF
TRBV19	14	NA	TRBJ2-3	NA	TGTGCCAGTAGTATAGCACTTTTCACAGATACGCAGTATTTT	CASSIALFTDTQYF
TRBV10-3	15	once	TRBJ1-1	NA	TGTGCCATCAGCAGAGAGGGGGGGGTGAACACTGAAGCTTTCTTT	CAISREGGVNTEAFF
TRBV2	13	once	TRBJ1-5	NA	TGTGCCAGCAGTGAAGATTACAATCAGCCCCAGCATTTT	CASSEDYNQPQHF
TRBV5-4	16	NA	TRBJ2-2	TRBD1	TGTGCCAGCAGCCTTCCGGGTCAGGGGGCAACCGGGGAGCTGTTTTTT	CASSLPGQGATGELFF
TRBV29-1	18	NA	TRBJ2-1	TRBD2	TGCAGCGTTGAACTGGGGACTAGCGGGAGATGGTTCTACAATGAGCAGTTCTTC	CSVELGTSGRWFYNEQFF
TRBV28	14	NA	TRBJ1-2	NA	TGTGCCAGCAGTTTATTAGCCAGCTACTATGGCTACACCTTC	CASSLLASYYGYTF
TRBV12-3/TRBV12-4	13	NA	TRBJ1-5	NA	TGTGCCAGCGGGGCAAGAAACAATCAGCCCCAGCATTTT	CASGARNNQPQHF
TRBV19	15	NA	TRBJ1-2	TRBD1	TGTGCCAGTAGTATTGGACAGGCCTGGGGCTATGGCTACACCTTC	CASSIGQAWGYGYTF
TRBV19	12	NA	TRBJ2-7	TRBD1	TGTGCCAGTAGCGGGACAGCTTACGAGCAGTACTTC	CASSGTAYEQYF
TRBV28	15	few	TRBJ1-5	TRBD1	TGTGCCAGCTCGCGGGACAGCTATAGCAATCAGCCCCAGCATTTT	CASSRDSYSNQPQHF
TRBV23-1	20	NA	TRBJ2-1	TRBD1	TGCGCCAGCAGTCTATCGATTGCGGGACAGGTCCCTTACTCCTACAATGAGCAGTTCTTC	CASSLSIAGQVPYSYNEQFF
TRBV7-2	16	NA	TRBJ1-5	TRBD1	TGTGCCAGCAGCCCTCGTGACAGGGGGCCGGGGCAGCCCCAGCATTTT	CASSPRDRGPGQPQHF
TRBV27	17	NA	TRBJ1-5	TRBD1	TGTGCCAGCAGTTTATACGTGGGACAGGGGACGGAGCAGCCCCAGCATTTT	CASSLYVGQGTEQPQHF
TRBV6-1	14	NA	TRBJ1-1	NA	TGTGCCAGCAGTGAGAGGCCAGGGGCCACTGAAGCTTTCTTT	CASSERPGATEAFF
TRBV10-3	14	NA	TRBJ2-2	NA	TGTGCCATCAGTGGGGACACAACCACCGGGGAGCTGTTTTTT	CAISGDTTTGELFF
TRBV29-1	13	NA	TRBJ2-7	TRBD2	TGCAGCGTTGGATTAGCGGGAGTATACGAGCAGTACTTC	CSVGLAGVYEQYF
TRBV7-7	14	NA	TRBJ2-2	TRBD1	TGTGCCAGCAGCCTACAGGGGGCGAACGGGGAGCTGTTTTTT	CASSLQGANGELFF
TRBV3-1/TRBV3-2	15	NA	TRBJ2-7	TRBD2	TGTGCCAGCAGCCGTGGGACTAGCGGCTCCTACGAGCAGTACTTC	CASSRGTSGSYEQYF
TRBV10-3	12	NA	TRBJ2-7	TRBD1	TGTGCCACAGACAGGGGAGAGGGCGAGCAGTACTTC	CATDRGEGEQYF
TRBV5-1	15	NA	TRBJ2-7	NA	TGCGCCAGCAGCTTGGGGGGAGCCCCCTCCTACGAGCAGTACTTC	CASSLGGAPSYEQYF
TRBV5-6	12	NA	TRBJ2-2	NA	TGTGCCAGCAGTCTGAACACCGGGGAGCTGTTTTTT	CASSLNTGELFF
TRBV12-3/TRBV12-4	13	few	TRBJ1-2	NA	TGTGCCAGCAGCTACGACAGAAACTATGGCTACACCTTC	CASSYDRNYGYTF
TRBV9	12	NA	TRBJ2-5	NA	TGTGCCAGCAGCACCTCGTTCGGGACCCAGTACTTC	CASSTSFGTQYF
TRBV2	13	NA	TRBJ1-5	NA	TGTGCCAGCAGTGAAGGACAGTTCAGGATCCAGCATTTT	CASSEGQFRIQHF
TRBV7-9	16	NA	TRBJ1-2	NA	TGTGCCAGCAGCTCGATGGGTGGGGGGTCTTACTATGGCTACACCTTC	CASSSMGGGSYYGYTF
TRBV28	12	NA	TRBJ1-2	NA	TGTGCCAGCAGTTTTAGCCAATATGGCTACACCTTC	CASSFSQYGYTF
TRBV19	17	NA	TRBJ1-4	NA	TGTGCCAGTGCAGAGACAGGATCGAGAGCAACTAATGAAAAACTGTTTTTT	CASAETGSRATNEKLFF
TRBV1	18	NA	TRBJ2-1	NA	TGCACCAGCACAGAGACAGGGTCCCCTCGGAGCTCCTACAATGAGCAGTTCTTC	CTSTETGSPRSSYNEQFF
TRBV5-5	17	few	TRBJ1-1	TRBD1	TGTGCCAGCAGCTTAGGACAGGGGCCCTCTCCCGGGGCTGAAGCTTTCTTT	CASSLGQGPSPGAEAFF